A single T cell receptor (beta chain) is shown here with its context. The CDR3 is made up of 16 amino acids. Germline V lookup: CDR1 SGDLS, CDR2 YYNGEE. The germline V and J ends were trimmed by 7 bases and 5 bases, with 19 bases remaining between them. The data derive from a study of OX40 agonist ivuxolimab in advanced cancers. Some clones are missing from TCRdb's copy, which holds only in-frame ones; the method was immunoSEQ multiplex PCR. The sample lists 55,000 to 80,000 clones; roughly 84% were seen once. Specimen: CD4+ or CD8+ T cells sorted from blood, collected in a trial of the OX40 agonist ivuxolimab. The TCR was taken from an adult with an advanced solid tumor such as melanoma, head and neck, liver or kidney cancer. The genes are TRBV9 and TRBJ2-6; D unclear. The CDR3 here is CASGNVKQSRANVLTF. CDR3 sequence (DNA): TGTGCCAGCGGGAACGTCAAACAAAGTCGGGCCAACGTCCTGACTTTC.